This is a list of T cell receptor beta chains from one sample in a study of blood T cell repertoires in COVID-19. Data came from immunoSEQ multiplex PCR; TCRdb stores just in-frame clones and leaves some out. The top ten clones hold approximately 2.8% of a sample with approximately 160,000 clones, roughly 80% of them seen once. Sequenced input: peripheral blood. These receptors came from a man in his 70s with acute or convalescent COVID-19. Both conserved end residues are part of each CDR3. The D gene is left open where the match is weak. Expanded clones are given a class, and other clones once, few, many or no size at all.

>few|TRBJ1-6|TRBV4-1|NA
CASSQEGQSSSYNSPLHF
TGCGCCAGCAGCCAAGAGGGACAAAGTAGCTCCTATAATTCACCCCTCCACTTT
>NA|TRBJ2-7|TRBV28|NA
CASSSPIEQYF
TGTGCCAGCAGTTCCCCCATCGAGCAGTACTTC
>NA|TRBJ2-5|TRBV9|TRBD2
CASSVEASGSGETQYF
TGTGCCAGCAGCGTAGAGGCTAGCGGGAGTGGGGAGACCCAGTACTTC
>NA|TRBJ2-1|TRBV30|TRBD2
CAWLSGGGYNEQFF
TGTGCCTGGCTTAGCGGGGGGGGTTACAATGAGCAGTTCTTC
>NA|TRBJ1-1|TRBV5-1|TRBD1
CASSLIQGAGTEAFF
TGCGCCAGCAGCCTGATACAGGGGGCGGGAACTGAAGCTTTCTTT
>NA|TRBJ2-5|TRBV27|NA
CASSFSGTQYF
TGTGCCAGCAGTTTCTCCGGGACCCAGTACTTC
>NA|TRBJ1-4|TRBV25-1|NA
CASFSGGEKLFF
TGTGCCAGCTTCTCAGGTGGGGAAAAACTGTTTTTT
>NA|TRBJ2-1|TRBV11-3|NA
CASSLVGQGNANEQFF
TGTGCCAGCAGCTTAGTAGGTCAGGGAAATGCCAATGAGCAGTTCTTC
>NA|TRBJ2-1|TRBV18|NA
CASSPSGERSEQFF
TGTGCCAGCTCACCATCGGGGGAGAGATCTGAGCAGTTCTTC
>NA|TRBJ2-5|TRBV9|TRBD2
CASSVSSAGGGETQYF
TGTGCCAGCAGCGTATCTTCGGCGGGGGGAGGCGAGACCCAGTACTTC
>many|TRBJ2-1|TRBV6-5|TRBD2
CASRLADEQFF
TGTGCCAGCAGACTAGCGGATGAGCAGTTCTTC
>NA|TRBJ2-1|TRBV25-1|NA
CASSQSGAYSGNEQFF
TGTGCCAGCAGTCAATCCGGGGCTTACAGCGGGAATGAGCAGTTCTTC
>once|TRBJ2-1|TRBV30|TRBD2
CAWSVNGAGLGSDEQFF
TGTGCCTGGAGTGTAAATGGAGCGGGACTAGGGTCGGATGAGCAGTTCTTC
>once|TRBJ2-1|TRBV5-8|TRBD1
CASSLWGQGGSNEQFF
TGTGCCAGCAGCTTGTGGGGACAGGGAGGGAGCAATGAGCAGTTCTTC
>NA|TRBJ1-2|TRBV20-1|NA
CSASFQGSGYTF
TGCAGTGCTAGTTTCCAGGGCAGCGGCTACACCTTC
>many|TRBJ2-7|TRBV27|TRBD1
CASRTGSYEQYF
TGTGCCAGCCGGACAGGGAGCTACGAGCAGTACTTC
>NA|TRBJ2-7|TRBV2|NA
CASSYGRESYEQYF
TGTGCCAGCAGCTACGGACGGGAAAGCTACGAGCAGTACTTC
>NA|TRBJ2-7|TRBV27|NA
CASSFQFGRTYEQYF
TGTGCCAGCAGTTTTCAATTCGGCAGGACCTACGAGCAGTACTTC
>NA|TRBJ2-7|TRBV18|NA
CASSPPSVPSNEQYF
TGTGCCAGCTCACCACCGAGTGTTCCCTCGAACGAGCAGTACTTC
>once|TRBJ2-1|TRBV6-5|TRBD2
CAIQSGSSYNEQFF
TGTGCCATCCAAAGCGGGAGCTCCTACAATGAGCAGTTCTTC
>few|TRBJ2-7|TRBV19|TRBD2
CASSIGGGRNEQYF
TGTGCCAGTAGTATTGGGGGCGGGAGGAACGAGCAGTACTTC
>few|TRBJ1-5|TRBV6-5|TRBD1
CASRVTGTGNQPQHF
TGTGCCAGCAGGGTGACCGGGACAGGGAATCAGCCCCAGCATTTT
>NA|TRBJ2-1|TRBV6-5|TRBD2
CASSYRTSGGDNEQFF
TGTGCCAGCAGTTACCGGACTAGCGGGGGGGACAATGAGCAGTTCTTC
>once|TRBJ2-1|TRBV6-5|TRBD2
CASSPLAGSYNEQFF
TGTGCCAGCAGCCCACTAGCGGGATCCTACAATGAGCAGTTCTTC
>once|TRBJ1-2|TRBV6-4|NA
CASSDSWGGYTF
TGTGCCAGCAGTGACTCGTGGGGCGGCTACACCTTC
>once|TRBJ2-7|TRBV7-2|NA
CASSSYRRLTYEQYF
TGTGCCAGCAGCTCCTATCGGCGGCTAACCTACGAGCAGTACTTC
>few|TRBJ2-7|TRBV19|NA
CASSSGRGLFYEQYF
TGTGCCAGTAGTTCCGGGCGGGGTCTGTTTTACGAGCAGTACTTC
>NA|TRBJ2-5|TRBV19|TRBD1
CASSKGQGLQETQYF
TGTGCCAGTAGCAAAGGACAGGGGCTCCAAGAGACCCAGTACTTC
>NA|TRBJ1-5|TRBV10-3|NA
CATARDEDQPQHF
TGTGCCACCGCGAGGGATGAGGATCAGCCCCAGCATTTT
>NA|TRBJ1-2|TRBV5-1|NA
CASSSVGRGNYGYTF
TGCGCCAGCAGCTCAGTCGGACGGGGGAACTATGGCTACACCTTC
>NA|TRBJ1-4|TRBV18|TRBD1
CASSPPAGGYEKLFF
TGTGCCAGCTCACCACCGGCAGGGGGGTATGAAAAACTGTTTTTT
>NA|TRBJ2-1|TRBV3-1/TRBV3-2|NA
CASSQPTGTLRGNEQFF
TGTGCCAGCAGCCAGCCTACCGGGACTCTCCGAGGCAATGAGCAGTTCTTC
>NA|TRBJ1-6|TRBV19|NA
CASSIDRMSSYNSPLHF
TGTGCCAGTAGTATTGACAGGATGAGCTCCTATAATTCACCCCTCCACTTT
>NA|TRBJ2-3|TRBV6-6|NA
CASSYSSGYTDTQYF
TGTGCCAGCAGTTACTCTTCGGGGTACACAGATACGCAGTATTTT
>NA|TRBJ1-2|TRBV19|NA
CASSIDPVGGGYTF
TGTGCCAGTAGTATAGATCCCGTGGGAGGCGGCTACACCTTC
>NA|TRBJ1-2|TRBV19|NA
CASSGGRVAEGYTF
TGTGCCAGTAGTGGGGGGAGGGTCGCGGAGGGCTACACCTTC
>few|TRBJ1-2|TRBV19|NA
CASSEQGRSAVANYGYTF
TGTGCCAGTAGCGAACAGGGAAGGTCTGCCGTCGCTAACTATGGCTACACCTTC
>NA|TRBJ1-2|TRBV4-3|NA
CASSQVGANYGYTF
TGCGCCAGCAGCCAAGTAGGGGCCAACTATGGCTACACCTTC
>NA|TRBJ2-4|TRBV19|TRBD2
CASSPDAVLAGNIQYF
TGTGCCAGTAGTCCCGATGCGGTACTAGCGGGGAACATTCAGTACTTC
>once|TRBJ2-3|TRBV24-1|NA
CATSAYSGTDTQYF
TGTGCCACCAGTGCCTATAGCGGCACAGATACGCAGTATTTT
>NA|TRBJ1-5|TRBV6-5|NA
CASSRPGAGNQPQHF
TGTGCCAGCAGCCGACCTGGGGCAGGGAATCAGCCCCAGCATTTT
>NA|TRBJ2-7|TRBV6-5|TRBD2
CASSYSIFSGVYEQYF
TGTGCCAGCAGTTACTCGATCTTTAGCGGGGTCTACGAGCAGTACTTC
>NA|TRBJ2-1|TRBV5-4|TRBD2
CASSPPGLADDNEQFF
TGTGCCAGCAGCCCACCCGGACTAGCGGACGACAATGAGCAGTTCTTC
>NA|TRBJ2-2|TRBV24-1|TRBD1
CATRGTGGTGELFF
TGTGCCACCAGGGGGACAGGGGGAACCGGGGAGCTGTTTTTT
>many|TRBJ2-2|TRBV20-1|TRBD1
CSASDDRVNTGELFF
TGCAGTGCTAGTGACGACAGGGTGAACACCGGGGAGCTGTTTTTT
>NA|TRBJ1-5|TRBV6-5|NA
CASSPRAGRPQHF
TGTGCCAGCAGTCCTAGGGCAGGGCGCCCCCAGCATTTT
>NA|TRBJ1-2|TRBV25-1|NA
CASSEGGRVAF
TGTGCCAGCAGTGAAGGGGGCAGGGTGGCCTTC
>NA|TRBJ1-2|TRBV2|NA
CASSATGWGSYGYTF
TGTGCCAGCAGTGCGACAGGCTGGGGCAGCTATGGCTACACCTTC
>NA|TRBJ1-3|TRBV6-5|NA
CASSYSGGGSGNTIYF
TGTGCCAGCAGTTACTCTGGGGGAGGATCTGGAAACACCATATATTTT
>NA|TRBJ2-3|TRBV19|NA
CASSQGVKTDTQYF
TGTGCCAGTAGTCAAGGGGTTAAGACAGATACGCAGTATTTT